The entry below describes one TCR beta chain. This record comes from a study of blood T cell repertoires in COVID-19. For the study at large: The United States, Italy and Spain were the sources of the acute and convalescent COVID-19 samples. T cells, B-cell-depleted T cells, or PBMCs provided the cDNA or gDNA that served as material.

Per the authors' pipeline: Amplification with reference gene primers provided the estimates of nucleated cell counts. TCRdb keeps only in-frame clones here, not all; method: immunoSEQ multiplex PCR. The D gene and trimming were derived from the DNA, and the V and J assignments and clone size from that table. Seen here are some 200,000 clones, approximately 78% observed once, and the top ten hold roughly 12%. Trimming took 6 bases from V and 4 from J; bases not matched to a gene: 6. Germline CDR1 LNHDA, CDR2 SQIVND (reference sequence). This CDR3 has 15 amino acids. What was sequenced was peripheral blood. The origin of this receptor is a woman aged 40 to 50 with acute or convalescent COVID-19. The chain links TRBV19 to TRBJ2-2, with 9 bases lining up with TRBD1. CDR3 DNA: TGTGCCAGTAGCGAGGACAGGGGAATCACCGGGGAGCTGTTTTTT. It encodes CASSEDRGITGELFF.